A selection of T cell receptor beta chains follows, all from one sample in a study of blood T cell repertoires in COVID-19. Repertoires were generated with immunoSEQ multiplex PCR, while TCRdb's copy carries only in-frame clones and drops some. The sample lists 150,000 or so clones, roughly nine tenths seen once, with around 10% in the top ten. Source material: peripheral blood. Receptor source: a woman aged 70 to 79 with COVID-19, enrolled during active disease. The CDR3 runs from the conserved cysteine through the conserved F or W. The D gene is left open where the match is weak. Not every row has a clone size; where given, it reads once, few, many or a size class.

v_gene: TRBV6-1
d_gene: -
j_gene: TRBJ2-7
abundance: -
CDR3aa: CASSDSYEQYF
CDR3nt: TGTGCCAGCAGTGACAGCTACGAGCAGTACTTC

v_gene: TRBV6-5
d_gene: TRBD1
j_gene: TRBJ1-1
abundance: -
CDR3aa: CASGDRVNTEAFF
CDR3nt: TGTGCCAGCGGGGACAGGGTGAACACTGAAGCTTTCTTT

v_gene: TRBV28
d_gene: TRBD2
j_gene: TRBJ2-5
abundance: -
CDR3aa: CASSLVAGGPETQYF
CDR3nt: TGTGCCAGCAGTTTAGTAGCGGGGGGGCCAGAGACCCAGTACTTC

v_gene: TRBV27
d_gene: -
j_gene: TRBJ2-2
abundance: -
CDR3aa: CASSLRGSGELFF
CDR3nt: TGTGCCAGCAGTTTACGGGGTTCCGGGGAGCTGTTTTTT

v_gene: TRBV6-6
d_gene: -
j_gene: TRBJ1-2
abundance: -
CDR3aa: CASVDSRASYGYTF
CDR3nt: TGTGCCAGCGTTGATTCCAGGGCCAGCTATGGCTACACCTTC

v_gene: TRBV18
d_gene: TRBD1
j_gene: TRBJ2-2
abundance: -
CDR3aa: CASSRPGQGPGELFF
CDR3nt: TGTGCCAGCTCACGACCGGGACAGGGTCCCGGGGAGCTGTTTTTT

v_gene: TRBV2
d_gene: TRBD1
j_gene: TRBJ1-5
abundance: -
CDR3aa: CASSRDRGQDQPQHF
CDR3nt: TGTGCCAGCAGCCGGGACAGGGGGCAGGACCAGCCCCAGCATTTT

v_gene: TRBV2
d_gene: TRBD1
j_gene: TRBJ1-6
abundance: -
CDR3aa: CASSRHTGDYSPLHF
CDR3nt: TGTGCCAGCAGTCGACATACAGGGGACTATTCACCCCTCCACTTT

v_gene: TRBV30
d_gene: TRBD2
j_gene: TRBJ2-1
abundance: -
CDR3aa: CAWAGTTSPYNEQFF
CDR3nt: TGTGCCTGGGCCGGGACTACTTCCCCCTACAATGAGCAGTTCTTC

v_gene: TRBV5-1
d_gene: -
j_gene: TRBJ1-6
abundance: -
CDR3aa: CASSLSDYNSPLHF
CDR3nt: TGCGCCAGCAGCCTTTCAGATTATAATTCACCCCTCCACTTT

v_gene: TRBV5-1
d_gene: TRBD1
j_gene: TRBJ2-2
abundance: -
CDR3aa: CASSQNPGQGAGTGELFF
CDR3nt: TGCGCCAGCAGCCAGAACCCGGGACAGGGGGCTGGGACCGGGGAGCTGTTTTTT

v_gene: TRBV6-5
d_gene: TRBD1
j_gene: TRBJ1-1
abundance: -
CDR3aa: CASSYSRDRGFQAFF
CDR3nt: TGTGCCAGCAGTTACTCGAGGGACAGGGGGTTCCAAGCTTTCTTT

v_gene: TRBV2
d_gene: TRBD1
j_gene: TRBJ1-5
abundance: -
CDR3aa: CASSPGGFGNQPQHF
CDR3nt: TGTGCCAGCAGTCCAGGGGGTTTTGGCAATCAGCCCCAGCATTTT

v_gene: TRBV7-2
d_gene: TRBD1
j_gene: TRBJ2-3
abundance: -
CDR3aa: CASSPGQATDTQYF
CDR3nt: TGTGCCAGCAGCCCAGGACAGGCCACAGATACGCAGTATTTT

v_gene: TRBV6-5
d_gene: -
j_gene: TRBJ1-1
abundance: -
CDR3aa: CASSYSRGTEAFF
CDR3nt: TGTGCCAGCAGTTACTCGCGGGGCACTGAAGCTTTCTTT

v_gene: TRBV2
d_gene: -
j_gene: TRBJ2-1
abundance: -
CDR3aa: CASSVAGVYNEQFF
CDR3nt: TGTGCCAGCAGTGTGGCAGGGGTCTACAATGAGCAGTTCTTC

v_gene: TRBV12-3/TRBV12-4
d_gene: -
j_gene: TRBJ1-1
abundance: -
CDR3aa: CATHQGLSTEAFF
CDR3nt: TGTGCTACACACCAGGGATTGAGCACTGAAGCTTTCTTT

v_gene: TRBV3-1/TRBV3-2
d_gene: -
j_gene: TRBJ1-5
abundance: -
CDR3aa: CASSQDQGNSNQPQHF
CDR3nt: TGTGCCAGCAGCCAAGATCAGGGAAATAGCAATCAGCCCCAGCATTTT

v_gene: TRBV5-4
d_gene: TRBD1
j_gene: TRBJ2-7
abundance: -
CDR3aa: CASARDRGSHEQYF
CDR3nt: TGTGCCAGCGCGCGGGACAGGGGGTCCCACGAGCAGTACTTC

v_gene: TRBV6-5
d_gene: -
j_gene: TRBJ1-6
abundance: -
CDR3aa: CASRGSSYNSPLHF
CDR3nt: TGTGCCAGCAGGGGGAGCTCCTATAATTCACCCCTCCACTTT

v_gene: TRBV24-1
d_gene: -
j_gene: TRBJ2-7
abundance: -
CDR3aa: CATSDLYEQYF
CDR3nt: TGTGCCACCAGTGACCTCTACGAGCAGTACTTC

v_gene: TRBV6-6
d_gene: TRBD1
j_gene: TRBJ2-1
abundance: -
CDR3aa: CASRSLQGTGYNEQFF
CDR3nt: TGTGCCAGCAGATCCCTACAGGGGACAGGTTACAATGAGCAGTTCTTC

v_gene: TRBV6-6
d_gene: TRBD1
j_gene: TRBJ1-6
abundance: -
CDR3aa: CASSPPPTGANSPLHF
CDR3nt: TGTGCCAGCAGCCCACCTCCCACAGGGGCTAATTCACCCCTCCACTTT

v_gene: TRBV21-1
d_gene: -
j_gene: TRBJ2-3
abundance: few
CDR3aa: CARGRAVSTDTQYF
CDR3nt: TGTGCCAGAGGCAGGGCAGTGAGCACAGATACGCAGTATTTT

v_gene: TRBV5-1
d_gene: TRBD2
j_gene: TRBJ2-1
abundance: once
CDR3aa: CASRRTSGPSSYNEQFF
CDR3nt: TGCGCCAGCAGACGGACTAGCGGCCCAAGCTCCTACAATGAGCAGTTCTTC

v_gene: TRBV14
d_gene: TRBD1
j_gene: TRBJ1-1
abundance: -
CDR3aa: CASSGQVNTEAFF
CDR3nt: TGTGCCAGCAGCGGACAGGTCAACACTGAAGCTTTCTTT

v_gene: TRBV18
d_gene: TRBD1
j_gene: TRBJ1-5
abundance: -
CDR3aa: CASSSTGYQPQHF
CDR3nt: TGTGCCAGCTCATCGACAGGGTATCAGCCCCAGCATTTT

v_gene: TRBV2
d_gene: TRBD1
j_gene: TRBJ1-2
abundance: -
CDR3aa: CASSVLTGLYGYTF
CDR3nt: TGTGCCAGCAGTGTGCTGACAGGGCTCTATGGCTACACCTTC

v_gene: TRBV7-2
d_gene: -
j_gene: TRBJ2-1
abundance: -
CDR3aa: CASSSPGTISGNEQFF
CDR3nt: TGTGCCAGCAGCTCACCCGGGACAATTAGCGGGAATGAGCAGTTCTTC

v_gene: TRBV19
d_gene: -
j_gene: TRBJ2-2
abundance: once
CDR3aa: CASSARVDFNTGELFF
CDR3nt: TGTGCCAGTAGTGCCCGGGTCGATTTCAACACCGGGGAGCTGTTTTTT

v_gene: TRBV4-1
d_gene: -
j_gene: TRBJ2-3
abundance: -
CDR3aa: CASSRLGLGTDTQYF
CDR3nt: TGCGCCAGCAGCCGACTCGGACTTGGCACAGATACGCAGTATTTT

v_gene: TRBV29-1
d_gene: TRBD1
j_gene: TRBJ1-2
abundance: -
CDR3aa: CSVRQGPYYGYTF
CDR3nt: TGCAGCGTCCGACAGGGACCTTACTATGGCTACACCTTC

v_gene: TRBV24-1
d_gene: TRBD2
j_gene: TRBJ2-5
abundance: -
CDR3aa: CATSYVGGGAETQYF
CDR3nt: TGTGCCACCAGTTATGTCGGCGGGGGGGCAGAGACCCAGTACTTC

v_gene: TRBV11-3
d_gene: -
j_gene: TRBJ2-2
abundance: -
CDR3aa: CASSSDSRNTGELFF
CDR3nt: TGTGCCAGCAGCTCGGACAGTAGGAACACCGGGGAGCTGTTTTTT

v_gene: TRBV3-1/TRBV3-2
d_gene: -
j_gene: TRBJ1-1
abundance: -
CDR3aa: CASSQVLGGTEAFF
CDR3nt: TGTGCCAGCAGCCAAGTACTGGGAGGGACTGAAGCTTTCTTT

v_gene: TRBV7-2
d_gene: -
j_gene: TRBJ1-2
abundance: -
CDR3aa: CASSESQGIRNGYTF
CDR3nt: TGTGCCAGCAGCGAAAGCCAGGGGATCAGGAATGGCTACACCTTC

v_gene: TRBV3-1/TRBV3-2
d_gene: -
j_gene: TRBJ1-2
abundance: -
CDR3aa: CASSNTWQGTDGYTF
CDR3nt: TGTGCCAGCAGCAACACCTGGCAGGGAACGGATGGCTACACCTTC

v_gene: TRBV5-6
d_gene: TRBD2
j_gene: TRBJ2-3
abundance: -
CDR3aa: CASSFGTSGGAADTQYF
CDR3nt: TGTGCCAGCAGCTTCGGGACTAGCGGGGGGGCAGCAGATACGCAGTATTTT

v_gene: TRBV7-3
d_gene: -
j_gene: TRBJ1-6
abundance: few
CDR3aa: CASSWNRVRDPNSPLHF
CDR3nt: TGTGCCAGCAGCTGGAACAGGGTAAGGGACCCTAATTCACCCCTCCACTTT

v_gene: TRBV19
d_gene: -
j_gene: TRBJ1-5
abundance: -
CDR3aa: CASSILAGSGQPQHF
CDR3nt: TGTGCCAGTAGTATCTTGGCAGGGTCGGGTCAGCCCCAGCATTTT